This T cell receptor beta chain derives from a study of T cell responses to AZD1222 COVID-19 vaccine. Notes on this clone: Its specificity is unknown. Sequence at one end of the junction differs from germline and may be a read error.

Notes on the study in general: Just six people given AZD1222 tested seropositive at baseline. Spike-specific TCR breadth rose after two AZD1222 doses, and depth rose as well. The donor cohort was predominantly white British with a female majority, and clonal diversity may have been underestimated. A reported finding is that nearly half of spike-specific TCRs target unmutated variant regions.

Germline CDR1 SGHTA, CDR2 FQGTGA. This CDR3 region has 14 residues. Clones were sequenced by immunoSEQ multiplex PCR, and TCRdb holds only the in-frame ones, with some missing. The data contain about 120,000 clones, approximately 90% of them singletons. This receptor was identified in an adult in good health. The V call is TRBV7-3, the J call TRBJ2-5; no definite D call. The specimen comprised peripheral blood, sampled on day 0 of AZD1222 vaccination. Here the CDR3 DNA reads TGTGCCAGCAGCGTCAACAGTAACCAAGGGACCCAGTACTTC. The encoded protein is CASSVNSNQGTQYF.